The source of this T cell receptor beta chain is a study of T cell responses to AZD1222 COVID-19 vaccine (dated by TCRdb to 2020 to 2023). Looking at the study overall: AZD1222 recipients given second doses at about 4 weeks or at about 12 weeks were pooled, since spike-specific TCR depth and breadth were not found to differ between the two schedules. TCR sequencing covered about 230 trial participants: 207 given two doses of AZD1222 and 26 given two doses of MenACWY control vaccine. Enrollment into the trials was organized by age into subgroups of 18-55, 56-69 and 70-plus years, and those subgroups contained roughly 140, 27 and 60 TCR-sequenced participants, respectively.

The CDR3 regions of human TCRbeta chains were analyzed by immunosequencing. On the authors' methods: TCRs in the repertoires were compared against a reference library of SARS-CoV-2-specific TCRs that had been generated with the MIRA antigen-specificity platform. Breadth was defined as the fraction of unique TCRs that were SARS-CoV-2-associated. Depth was defined as the fraction of total T cells that were SARS-CoV-2-associated. Using the MIRA data, each spike-specific TCR was mapped to the spike region that the TCR reacts to and placed in a CD4 or CD8 class. Log10-transformed breadth and depth values were compared by one-way ANOVA with Sidak's multiple comparisons tests. TCRdb holds this immuneACCESS table with in-frame rearrangements only. Some clones are missing; in checked studies, unresolved V genes explain under half, and the rest has no known cause. The D gene and trimming were derived from the DNA, and the V and J assignments and clone size from that table. The sample table contains around 130,000 clones; only one count was recorded for nearly 95% of them. About 1% of the sample lies in the top ten.

Results the study describes overall, beyond this receptor: Reportedly, close to half of the unique spike-specific TCRs recognized epitopes lying outside the regions that are mutated in the B.1.351 and B.1.1.7 variants. Conclusions about previously exposed vaccinees are limited, since just five or six AZD1222 recipients were seropositive for SARS-CoV-2 at baseline. After two AZD1222 doses, spike-specific TCR breadth and depth were significantly higher than at day 0 and than in MenACWY recipients. Participants were mostly white British, with more females than males. The authors suggested clonal diversity may have been underestimated. Because no day 14 peak-response samples were available, repertoires were characterized only after the peak T cell response. CD4 TCRs associated with the vaccine covered the entire spike protein, and the dominant responses were in regions 160-218 and 743-854. In the small 56-69-year group, the increase in depth fell short of significance, most likely because of low power.

V is reduced by 10 bases and J by 2 bases, leaving a spacing of 17 bases between them. Including cysteine and phenylalanine, the CDR3 has 14 amino acids. CDR3 DNA only is kept here, 42 bases in frame from base 1. Via the germline V gene, CDR1 is SNHLY and CDR2 FYNNEI. In the case of this clone: The antigen it recognizes is unknown. No base quality information exists; no much larger clone differs at one position.

In light of the paper, this sample's time point label describes: baseline before first vaccination. Vaccinee samples were obtained from the UK trials COV001 and COV002, which included a single-blind randomized controlled phase 2/3 trial of AZD1222 (ChAdOx1 nCoV-19) in healthy adults. For TCRbeta chain sequencing, PBMC samples were collected from trial participants at day 0 and at day 28 after the second dose. The specimen was peripheral blood, collected on day 0 of AZD1222 vaccination. The TCR sequence derives from an adult in good health. The rearranged chain carries TRBV2 and TRBJ1-1, with the D gene not clear enough to name. The sequenced DNA is TGTGCCACCATCCCCTCCCCGTATAACACTGAAGCTTTCTTT. The translation is CATIPSPYNTEAFF.